The 18 T cell receptor beta chains in this list originate from one sample, sequenced in a study of early T cells in non-severe SARS-CoV-2 infection. Each CDR3 protein is one row after TCRdb ran MiXCR on the 5' RACE reads. The sample holds more than 90,000 distinct CDR3 sequences, approximately 10% seen once. Sample: whole blood. Source of these receptors: an adult who was a healthcare worker with PCR-confirmed SARS-CoV-2 infection or an uninfected control (not recorded which).

The chain uses TRBV6-1 and TRBJ2-3, with 9 bases lining up with TRBD2. J gave up 3 bases and V 4 bases, and 5 bases lay outside the gene matches. The CDR3 is made up of 15 amino acids. Germline V gene sequence: CDR1 MNHNS, CDR2 SASEGT. As DNA, the CDR3 is TGTGCCAGCAGTGTTCGCGGGAGGGTGACAGATACGCAGTATTTT. It yields the protein CASSVRGRVTDTQYF.

Only a few counts were recorded for this clonotype. The chain is built from TRBV10-2 and TRBJ1-1; D gene uncertain. This CDR3 region has 13 residues. With 0 bases removed from V and 11 bases from J, the gap between germline ends came to 13 bases. Germline CDR1 and CDR2: WSHSY and SAAADI. CDR3 protein: CASSESRWGRAFF. The CDR3 DNA reads TGCGCCAGCAGTGAGTCTCGGTGGGGAAGGGCTTTCTTT.

This clonotype was detected ten times or more. The V call is TRBV6-2 or TRBV6-3, the J call TRBJ1-1, with a possible D match to TRBD1 (5 bases). This CDR3 is built from 11 residues. The germline V gene encodes CDR1 MNHEY and CDR2 SVGEGT. Between the trimmed V and J ends, which lost 7 bases and 10 bases, there was a span of 13 bases. CDR3 bases: TGTGCCAGCACCCATGGCGGGGGAGCTTTCTTT. This translates into CASTHGGGAFF.

In its sample, this clonotype was seen many times. One end of the junction does not line up with germline, which may come from a read error. The chain recombines TRBV20-1 with TRBJ1-6; possibly TRBD1 for D (6 bases). Germline-derived CDR1 and CDR2 are DFQATT and SNEGSKA (reference sequence). CDR3 length: 16 residues. As DNA, the CDR3 is TGCAGTGCTAGAGTGGCAGGGGCGTCCTATAATTCACCCCTCCCTTTT. Translating gives CSARVAGASYNSPLPF.

This clonotype was picked up a small number of times. The chain has TRBV29-1 and TRBJ2-1; 11 bases are a match to TRBD2. CDR3 length equals 15 residues. Germline V lookup: CDR1 SQVTM, CDR2 ANQGSEA. V shed 4 bases, J shed 5 bases, and the junction held 7 bases outside the gene matches. As DNA, the CDR3 is TGCAGCGTTGTAACTAGCGGGAGTAAGAACAATGAGCAGTTCTTC. Translating it yields CSVVTSGSKNNEQFF.

The chain combines TRBV6-5 with TRBJ1-4; possibly TRBD1 for D (5 bases). Germline values: CDR1 MNHEY, CDR2 SVGAGI. Trimming took 6 bases from V and 7 from J, leaving 12 bases between them. This CDR3 contains 13 residues. The CDR3 is CASRRLQGEKLFF. The CDR3 coding sequence is TGTGCCAGCAGGAGGCTTCAGGGTGAAAAACTGTTTTTT.

The chain is built from TRBV29-1 and TRBJ1-1, with 7 bases aligning to TRBD1. Germline-derived CDR1 and CDR2 are SQVTM and ANQGSEA. The CDR3 extends over 14 amino acids. J lost 3 bases, V lost 5 bases, and 9 bases had no gene match. The CDR3 sequence is CSVRDRVWDTEAFF. CDR3 sequence (DNA): TGCAGCGTTCGAGACAGGGTCTGGGACACTGAAGCTTTCTTT.

CDR3 region: CASRQGTSGSVDTQYF. DNA for the CDR3: TGCGCCAGCCGACAGGGGACTAGCGGGAGTGTAGATACGCAGTATTTT. The chain is built from TRBV5-1 and TRBJ2-3, with 14 bases fitting TRBD2. Germline CDR1 is SGHRS and CDR2 is YFSETQ. This CDR3 is 16 amino acids long. Unmatched junction bases numbered 9, after V lost 7 bases and J lost 5 bases.

V usage is TRBV20-1 and J usage is TRBJ2-5, with unresolved D. Trimming left V 0 bases short and J 4 bases short, with 9 bases between. CDR1 DFQATT and CDR2 SNEGSKA come from the germline V gene (reference sequence). The CDR3 sequence is 13 residues long. CDR3 nucleotides: TGCAGTGCTAGAGATATCGAGATAGAGACCCAGTACTTC. Amino acid sequence: CSARDIEIETQYF.

This clonotype has at least ten counts. The V call is TRBV4-1, the J call TRBJ2-1, with TRBD2 matching over 11 bases. The CDR3 has 17 amino acids. Trimming at V came to 0 bases and at J to 8 bases, leaving 9 bases not matched to a gene. Germline V CDR1 and CDR2: MGHRA, YSYEKL. CDR3 region: CASSQDIKLAGVDEQFF. The CDR3 DNA follows: TGCGCCAGCAGCCAAGATATTAAACTAGCGGGAGTGGATGAGCAGTTCTTC.

V is TRBV9 and J is TRBJ2-2, with no clear D. Trimming removed 3 bases from V and 2 bases from J, with 2 bases in between. The CDR3 is 12 amino acids. CDR1 SGDLS and CDR2 YYNGEE come from the germline V gene. CDR3 DNA sequence: TGTGCCAGCAGCGAAAACACCGGGGAGCTGTTTTTT. Translating it yields CASSENTGELFF.

The sample holds a few counts of this clonotype. This rearrangement joins TRBV29-1 to TRBJ2-7, with D uncertain. The CDR3 runs 12 residues. V was trimmed by 4 bases and J by 0 bases, leaving 7 bases between them. Germline CDR1 SQVTM, CDR2 ANQGSEA. The CDR3 here is CSVASASYEQYF. CDR3 coding DNA: TGCAGCGTTGCGTCGGCCTCCTACGAGCAGTACTTC.

This clonotype appeared a few times. The chain couples TRBV2 to TRBJ2-1, with D perhaps assigned TRBD1 or TRBD2 (5 bases each). The CDR3 runs to 13 residues. Germline loops: CDR1 SNHLY, CDR2 FYNNEI. The V and J ends lost 6 bases and 5 bases respectively, with 11 bases between them. CDR3 sequence: CASSPGPNNEQFF. Written as DNA, the CDR3 is TGTGCCAGCAGCCCGGGACCTAACAATGAGCAGTTCTTC. The variable domain in full, completed from reference TRBV2 and TRBJ2-1, reads EPEVTQTPSHQVTQMGQEVILRCVPISNHLYFYWYRQILGQKVEFLVSFYNNEISEKSEIFDDQFSVERPDGSNFTLKIRSTKLEDSAMYFCASSPGPNNEQFFGPGTRLTVL.

This clonotype came up a few times. The chain employs TRBV27 and TRBJ1-2; D gene ambiguous. The CDR3 is made up of 14 amino acids. Trimming stripped 2 bases from V and 3 bases from J, with 10 bases between. CDR1 and CDR2 (germline): MNHEY, SMNVEV (reference sequence). For the CDR3, the DNA is TGTGCCAGCAGTTTAGCGCCGGATTACTATGGCTACACCTTC. Translated, it gives CASSLAPDYYGYTF.

This clonotype occurred a few times. This chain uses TRBV3-1 with TRBJ2-2; D gene unclear. The CDR3 consists of 16 residues. CDR1 is LGHDT, CDR2 YNNKEL, per germline (reference sequence). V was clipped by 1 base and J by 4 bases, with 13 bases between them. CDR3 sequence (DNA): TGTGCCAGCAGCCAAGGCCTCCCTCGGGCCACCGGGGAGCTGTTTTTT. Its translation: CASSQGLPRATGELFF.

Many counts were recorded for this clonotype. V gene TRBV10-3 combines with J gene TRBJ1-1; D is perhaps TRBD1 (5 bases). The CDR3 has 14 amino acids. Germline loops: CDR1 ENHRY, CDR2 SYGVKD. V was pared by 7 bases and J by 0 bases, with 12 bases between. Written as DNA, the CDR3 is TGTGCCATCAACGGCCAGGGCATGAACACTGAAGCTTTCTTT. Translated, it gives CAINGQGMNTEAFF.

V usage is TRBV19 and J usage is TRBJ2-1; 9 nucleotides line up with TRBD2. The CDR3 is 16 residues long. Trimming took 4 bases from V and 5 from J; bases not matched to a gene: 9. Per the germline V gene, CDR1 is LNHDA and CDR2 is SQIVND (reference sequence). The CDR3 region has the DNA TGTGCCAGTAGTACGAACCGGCTAGCGGGGCACAATGAGCAGTTCTTC. It is translated as CASSTNRLAGHNEQFF. Full variable domain (rest looked up from reference TRBV19 and TRBJ2-1): DGGITQSPKYLFRKEGQNVTLSCEQNLNHDAMYWYRQDPGQGLRLIYYSQIVNDFQKGDIAEGYSVSREKKESFPLTVTSAQKNPTAFYLCASSTNRLAGHNEQFFGPGTRLTVL.

This chain connects TRBV20-1 to TRBJ2-7, with 7 bases aligning to TRBD2. The junction had 15 bases not matched to a gene; V was cut back by 3 bases and J by 7 bases. The CDR3 has 15 amino acids. Germline assignment: CDR1 DFQATT and CDR2 SNEGSKA (reference sequence). CDR3 residues: CSASEGGTMLGEQYF. Here the CDR3 DNA reads TGCAGTGCTAGTGAGGGAGGGACCATGCTTGGGGAGCAGTACTTC.